These 24 T cell receptor beta chains were all obtained from the same sample, sequenced in a study of PD-1 blockade in classical Hodgkin lymphoma. Time point reported: cycle 4 day 1 (C4D1), after 5 to 7 weeks of nivolumab. Following autologous stem cell transplantation, relapse occurred in every patient, and exposure to brentuximab vedotin varied. Data came from immunoSEQ multiplex PCR; TCRdb stores just in-frame clones and leaves some out. The table includes fewer than 100,000 clones, just over 90% detected once. This specimen consisted of peripheral blood mononuclear cells (PBMCs), obtained before the fourth cycle of nivolumab. These TCRs come from a human donor with classical Hodgkin lymphoma.

V usage is TRBV2 and J usage is TRBJ1-1; D unresolved. Trimming removed 7 bases from V and 0 bases from J, with 9 bases in between. The CDR3 is 13 amino acids. CDR1 is SNHLY and CDR2 is FYNNEI in the germline V gene. The CDR3 sequence: CASTAGLNTEAFF. The CDR3 DNA reads TGTGCCAGCACAGCGGGTCTGAACACTGAAGCTTTCTTT.

The chain uses TRBV7-2 and TRBJ2-1, with 8 bases that match TRBD1. The CDR3 is 13 amino acids. Per the germline V gene, CDR1 is SGHTA and CDR2 is FQGNSA. With 4 bases clipped from V and 6 bases from J, the junction kept 2 bases outside the gene matches. Here the CDR3 reads CASSSGQGNEQFF. CDR3 nucleotides: TGTGCCAGCAGCTCAGGACAGGGCAATGAGCAGTTCTTC.

The J gene is TRBJ2-5, the V gene TRBV27; TRBD1 is a possible D gene (5 bases). V lost 2 bases and J 5 bases, leaving 15 bases between the germline ends. Germline V gene lookup returns CDR1 MNHEY and CDR2 SMNVEV (reference sequence). The CDR3 has 15 residues. Written as DNA, the CDR3 is TGTGCCAGCAGTTTAGTAGGGGCGGTGGGTGAGACCCAGTACTTC. Amino acid sequence: CASSLVGAVGETQYF.

The chain carries TRBV7-8 and TRBJ1-5; the D gene is possibly TRBD1 (5 bases). Germline V lookup: CDR1 SGHVS, CDR2 FQNEAQ. The ends were cut back, 1 base at V and 1 base at J, with 11 bases in the middle. The CDR3 spans 16 residues. For the CDR3, the DNA is TGTGCCAGCAGCTTAGATTCGAGGGGAAGCAATCAGCCCCAGCATTTT. Its translation is CASSLDSRGSNQPQHF.

The chain joins TRBV5-1 to TRBJ2-3; D unclear. CDR1 SGHRS and CDR2 YFSETQ come from the germline V gene. CDR3 length: 13 residues. Trimming took 1 base from V and 6 from J, leaving 9 bases between them. The CDR3 nucleotides read TGCGCCAGCAGCTTGCAATGGCCTGATACGCAGTATTTT. Translation: CASSLQWPDTQYF. Looking up the rest from reference TRBV5-1 and TRBJ2-3 gives the full variable domain: KAGVTQTPRYLIKTRGQQVTLSCSPISGHRSVSWYQQTPGQGLQFLFEYFSETQRNKGNFPGRFSGRQFSNSRSEMNVSTLELGDSALYLCASSLQWPDTQYFGPGTRLTVL.

As DNA, the CDR3 is TGTGCCAGCAGTGAGTTAGCGGGAATCTCAGATACGCAGTATTTT. Translated, it gives CASSELAGISDTQYF. The chain is built from TRBV2 and TRBJ2-3, with 8 bases identical to TRBD2. This CDR3 has 15 amino acids. Germline CDR1 and CDR2: SNHLY and FYNNEI. Trimming took 3 bases from V and 4 from J; bases not matched to a gene: 6. Full variable domain (missing parts from reference TRBV2 and TRBJ2-3): EPEVTQTPSHQVTQMGQEVILRCVPISNHLYFYWYRQILGQKVEFLVSFYNNEISEKSEIFDDQFSVERPDGSNFTLKIRSTKLEDSAMYFCASSELAGISDTQYFGPGTRLTVL.

A few counts support this clone. V and J are TRBV11-2 and TRBJ1-3; D is unclear. The V end lost 2 bases, the J end lost 0 bases, and 11 bases lay between the germline ends. CDR1 is SGHAT, CDR2 FQNNGV, per germline. CDR3 length: 16 residues. CDR3 nucleotides: TGTGCCAGCAGCTTATTCCGGGGAAGCTCTGGAAACACCATATATTTT. Translation gives CASSLFRGSSGNTIYF.

The chain couples TRBV5-8 to TRBJ1-5; 7 nucleotides match TRBD1. CDR1 and CDR2 from the germline V gene are SGHTS and YDEGEE. The CDR3 loop spans 14 amino acids. Trimming at V came to 8 bases and at J to 9 bases, leaving 14 bases not matched to a gene. The CDR3 coding sequence is TGTGCCAGTACGCGGACAGGACCGGGTAGGCCCCAGCATTTT. It is translated as CASTRTGPGRPQHF.

This rearrangement joins TRBV11-2 to TRBJ2-2; 9 bases agree with TRBD1. From germline, CDR1 is SGHAT and CDR2 FQNNGV. J was trimmed by 5 bases and V by 7 bases; bases with no gene match: 5. The CDR3 has 14 amino acids. The CDR3 is CASTGTGSTGELFF. The CDR3, as DNA: TGTGCCAGCACCGGGACAGGGTCTACCGGGGAGCTGTTTTTT.

The chain joins TRBV12-5 to TRBJ1-3; 8 bases align to TRBD1. Per the germline V gene, CDR1 is LGHNT and CDR2 is FRNRAP. J was trimmed by 3 bases and V by 5 bases; bases with no gene match: 6. The CDR3 totals 15 residues. For the CDR3, the DNA is TGTGCTAGTGGTACCGACAGGGGTTATGGAAACACCATATATTTT. Translated: CASGTDRGYGNTIYF.

The chain joins TRBV6-5 to TRBJ1-5; D may be TRBD1 (5 bases). V was shortened by 0 bases and J by 1 base, with 7 bases between the two germline ends. Germline CDR1 is MNHEY and CDR2 is SVGAGI. This CDR3 is 15 amino acids long. CDR3 sequence: CASSYSRDSNQPQHF. The DNA of the CDR3 is TGTGCCAGCAGTTACTCAAGGGACAGCAATCAGCCCCAGCATTTT.

The chain joins TRBV30 to TRBJ2-7; 9 nucleotides match TRBD2. Germline assignment: CDR1 GTSNPN and CDR2 SVGIG (reference sequence). V dropped 3 bases and J dropped 2; count of bases not matched to a gene: 8. This CDR3 has 15 residues. The CDR3 loop is CAWRAVAGAPYEQYF. CDR3 DNA: TGTGCCTGGAGGGCGGTAGCGGGAGCTCCCTACGAGCAGTACTTC.

The chain is built from TRBV4-1 and TRBJ2-1; the D is unclear. Germline values: CDR1 MGHRA, CDR2 YSYEKL. The CDR3 covers 17 residues. Trimming cost V 3 bases and J 0 bases, with 15 bases left between them. CDR3 residues: CASSHPLRLSSYNEQFF. The CDR3 bases are TGCGCCAGCAGCCATCCCCTTAGGCTGAGCTCCTACAATGAGCAGTTCTTC.

The chain's CDR3 is CSVAGGELAEAFF. The CDR3 DNA reads TGCAGCGTTGCCGGAGGGGAGTTAGCTGAAGCTTTCTTT. The chain has TRBV29-1 and TRBJ1-1, with D maybe TRBD1 (5 bases). CDR1 and CDR2 (germline): SQVTM, ANQGSEA. CDR3 size: 13 residues. Trimming removed 4 bases at V and 6 bases at J, with 15 bases between.

The sample holds one count of this clone. This chain joins TRBV6-1 and TRBJ1-1, with a tentative D call TRBD1 (5 bases). This CDR3 region has 14 residues. V dropped 2 bases and J dropped 5 bases, with 12 bases sitting between them. Germline V lookup: CDR1 MNHNS, CDR2 SASEGT. The CDR3 reads CASSERSGWTEAFF. The CDR3 DNA is TGTGCCAGCAGTGAACGGTCAGGGTGGACTGAAGCTTTCTTT.

The chain couples TRBV7-8 to TRBJ2-5; 9 bases agree with TRBD2. The CDR3 contains 20 residues. CDR1 and CDR2 (germline): SGHVS, FQNEAQ. V shed 1 base, J shed 1 base, and the junction held 16 bases outside the gene matches. CDR3: CASSLGAGGTAWGGQETQYF. CDR3 DNA: TGTGCCAGCAGCTTAGGGGCGGGAGGGACAGCCTGGGGGGGCCAAGAGACCCAGTACTTC.

This clone was picked up one time. The chain combines TRBV5-4 with TRBJ2-1; no definite D call. This CDR3 comprises 14 residues. Germline CDR1 reads SGHNT; CDR2 reads YYREEE (reference sequence). V shed 0 bases and J shed 8 bases, with 12 bases lying between them. CDR3 in DNA: TGTGCCAGCAGCTTGGGAAGGGCAGCCGATGAGCAGTTCTTC. Translation gives CASSLGRAADEQFF.

The rearrangement links TRBV19 to TRBJ1-2; 8 positions agree with TRBD1. The CDR3 loop spans 15 amino acids. Germline trimming cut 3 bases from V and 2 bases from J; bases unmatched to any gene: 5. Germline V gives CDR1 LNHDA, CDR2 SQIVND (reference sequence). The CDR3 DNA follows: TGTGCCAGTAGTATCCGGACAGGGCGAAACTATGGCTACACCTTC. Translation gives CASSIRTGRNYGYTF.

This clone was detected a few times. This chain connects TRBV5-1 to TRBJ2-7, with 8 bases fitting TRBD1. The CDR3 totals 14 residues. The J segment lost 5 bases and the V segment lost 4 bases, leaving 8 bases of the junction unmatched. Germline CDR1 is SGHRS and CDR2 is YFSETQ. CDR3: CASSPGQGWNEQYF. CDR3 sequence (DNA): TGCGCCAGCAGCCCTGGACAGGGTTGGAACGAGCAGTACTTC.

The J gene is TRBJ1-5, the V gene TRBV19, with D unclear. Trimming took off 7 bases at V and 5 bases at J, with 18 bases between the two ends. Germline CDR1 LNHDA, CDR2 SQIVND (reference sequence). The CDR3 consists of 15 residues. The CDR3 DNA is TGTGCCAGTACCCTCGCCGTAATCTCCGATCAGCCCCAGCATTTT. It specifies CASTLAVISDQPQHF.

The chain links TRBV27 to TRBJ2-3, with TRBD2 as a possible D gene (6 bases). With 4 bases removed from V and 0 bases from J, the gap between germline ends came to 20 bases. The CDR3 covers 18 residues. Germline assignment: CDR1 MNHEY and CDR2 SMNVEV (reference sequence). The CDR3 DNA reads as TGTGCCAGCAGTTCCCCCCGGGGGAGCGGAAAGAGCACAGATACGCAGTATTTT. It specifies CASSSPRGSGKSTDTQYF.

V usage is TRBV18 and J usage is TRBJ2-1, with 9 positions matching TRBD1. CDR3 length: 15 residues. Germline trimming cut 4 bases from V and 1 base from J; bases unmatched to any gene: 2. CDR1 is KGHSH and CDR2 is LQKENI in the germline V gene. CDR3 sequence reads: CASSQDRGSYNEQFF. The CDR3 DNA is TGTGCCAGCTCACAGGACAGGGGTTCCTACAATGAGCAGTTCTTC.

The gene calls are TRBV28 and TRBJ2-3; 8 bases are a match to TRBD1. The germline gives CDR1 MDHEN, CDR2 SYDVKM. The V segment lost 5 bases and the J segment 2 bases; nucleotides outside the gene matches: 12. The CDR3 contains 17 residues. The CDR3 protein is CASSLARDRGYTDTQYF. CDR3 in DNA: TGTGCCAGCAGTCTAGCTCGCGACAGGGGATACACAGATACGCAGTATTTT.

The rearrangement links TRBV28 to TRBJ2-7, with D hard to call. CDR3 length equals 10 residues. Germline values: CDR1 MDHEN, CDR2 SYDVKM. The germline V and J ends were trimmed by 8 bases and 3 bases, with 5 bases remaining between them. The CDR3 sequence is CASGSYEQYF. CDR3 DNA sequence: TGTGCCAGCGGAAGCTACGAGCAGTACTTC.